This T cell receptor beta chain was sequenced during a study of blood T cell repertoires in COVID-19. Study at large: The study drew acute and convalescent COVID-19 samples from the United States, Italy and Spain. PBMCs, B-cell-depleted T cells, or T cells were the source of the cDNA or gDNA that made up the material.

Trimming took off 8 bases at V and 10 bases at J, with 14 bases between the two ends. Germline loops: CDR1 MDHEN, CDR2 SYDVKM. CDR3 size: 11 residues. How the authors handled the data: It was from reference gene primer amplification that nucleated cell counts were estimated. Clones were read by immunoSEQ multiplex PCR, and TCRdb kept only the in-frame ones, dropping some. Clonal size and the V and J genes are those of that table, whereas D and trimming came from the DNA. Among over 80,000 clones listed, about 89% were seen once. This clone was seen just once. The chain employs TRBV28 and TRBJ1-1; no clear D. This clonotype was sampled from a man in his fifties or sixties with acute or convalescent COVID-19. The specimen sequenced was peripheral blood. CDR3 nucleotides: TGTGCCAGCGGAACGGGGAACAGAGCTTTCTTT. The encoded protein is CASGTGNRAFF.